The 6 T cell receptor beta chains below all came from one sample that was sequenced in a study of long-term antiretroviral therapy in people with HIV. Survey-level immunoSEQ v3.0 assays were run. Assay used: immunoSEQ multiplex PCR; TCRdb lists only in-frame clones, some missing. The top ten hold around 23% of the sample, which has around 13,000 clones, about 87% seen once. The specimen was unsorted PBMCs, collected 2.1 years after starting antiretroviral therapy. Every receptor here comes from a woman in her forties with HIV.

This chain joins TRBV23-1 and TRBJ2-7; D uncertain. TRBV23-1 is an ORF for which the function is uncertain. The V gene lost 1 base and the J gene lost 0 bases, with 10 bases spanning the gap. The CDR3 has 15 amino acids. CDR3 region: CASSQCLRSSYEQYF. DNA for the CDR3: TGCGCCAGCAGTCAATGTTTAAGAAGCTCCTACGAGCAGTACTTC.

This chain uses TRBV5-4 with TRBJ1-2, with TRBD1 identical over 7 bases. Trimming took 3 bases from V and 1 from J; bases not matched to a gene: 6. This CDR3 is 15 amino acids long. Germline V gives CDR1 SGHNT, CDR2 YYREEE (reference sequence). The CDR3 spells CASSSTGTNNYGYTF. The DNA of the CDR3 is TGTGCCAGCAGCTCGACAGGGACTAATAACTATGGCTACACCTTC.

V gene TRBV7-9 combines with J gene TRBJ2-5; D is perhaps TRBD1 (5 bases). The CDR3 extends over 12 amino acids. Germline V gene data show CDR1 as SEHNR and CDR2 as FQNEAQ (reference sequence). With 7 bases removed from V and 2 bases from J, the gap between germline ends came to 8 bases. Here the CDR3 DNA reads TGTGCCAGCACCCCAGGGCAAGAGACCCAGTACTTC. Its protein product is CASTPGQETQYF. Filled out from reference TRBV7-9 and TRBJ2-5, the complete variable domain reads DTGVSQNPRHKITKRGQNVTFRCDPISEHNRLYWYRQTLGQGPEFLTYFQNEAQLEKSRLLSDRFSAERPKGSFSTLEIQRTEQGDSAMYLCASTPGQETQYFGPGTRLLVL.

The rearrangement uses TRBV2 and TRBJ2-1; D is ambiguous. Trimming cost V 7 bases and J 10 bases, with 11 bases left between them. The CDR3 runs to 11 residues. Germline V lookup: CDR1 SNHLY, CDR2 FYNNEI. The CDR3 DNA reads TGTGCCAGCACCCCCCGCAAGGAGCAGTTCTTC. Translating it yields CASTPRKEQFF.

This sequence joins TRBV4-1 and TRBJ2-5; 9 positions agree with TRBD2. The CDR3 spans 16 residues. Germline V gene data show CDR1 as MGHRA and CDR2 as YSYEKL. V lost 5 bases to trimming and J lost 2 bases; unmatched junction nucleotides: 9. As DNA, the CDR3 is TGCGCCAGCAGCACGTTAGCGGGGGCCGGGCAAGAGACCCAGTACTTC. Residues: CASSTLAGAGQETQYF.

The chain recombines TRBV10-3 with TRBJ2-5; a possible D gene is TRBD1 (6 bases). Germline lookup yields CDR1 ENHRY and CDR2 SYGVKD. This CDR3 region has 16 residues. V shed 6 bases and J shed 4 bases, with 21 bases lying between them. The DNA of the CDR3 is TGTGCCATCAGCGGAACCACACAGGGCTTGAGAGAGACCCAGTACTTC. This encodes CAISGTTQGLRETQYF.